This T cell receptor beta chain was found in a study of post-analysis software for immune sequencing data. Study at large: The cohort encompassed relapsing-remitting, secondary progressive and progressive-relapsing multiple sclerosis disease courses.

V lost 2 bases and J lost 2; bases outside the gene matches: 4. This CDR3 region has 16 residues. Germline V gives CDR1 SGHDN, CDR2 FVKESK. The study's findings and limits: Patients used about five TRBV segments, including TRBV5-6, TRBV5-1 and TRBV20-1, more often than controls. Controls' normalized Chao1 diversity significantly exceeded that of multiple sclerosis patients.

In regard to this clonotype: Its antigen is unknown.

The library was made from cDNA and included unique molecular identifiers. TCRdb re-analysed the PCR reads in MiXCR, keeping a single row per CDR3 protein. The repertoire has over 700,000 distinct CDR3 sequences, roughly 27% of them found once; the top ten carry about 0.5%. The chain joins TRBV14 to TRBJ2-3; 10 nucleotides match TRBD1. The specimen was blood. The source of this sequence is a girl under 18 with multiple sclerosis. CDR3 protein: CASSQRTGGFTDTQYF. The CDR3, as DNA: TGTGCCAGCAGCCAAAGGACAGGGGGGTTCACAGATACGCAGTATTTT.